What follows are 22 T cell receptor beta chains derived from one specimen sequenced in a study of T cells after yellow fever vaccination. TCRdb fed the 5' RACE reads into MiXCR, producing one record per CDR3 protein. The data show a few hundred thousand distinct CDR3 sequences, roughly a fifth seen once. This sample comprised PBMCs, obtained 15 days after the yellow fever booster vaccination. The origin of the receptors is a man between 25 and 39 years old who received the YFV17D yellow fever vaccine.

This chain uses TRBV29-1 with TRBJ2-6; D is possibly TRBD2 (5 bases). The length of the CDR3 is 14 residues. Trimming pared 4 bases from V and 2 bases from J, leaving 9 bases between. Germline assignment: CDR1 SQVTM and CDR2 ANQGSEA. The chain's CDR3 is CSVAGKTGANVLTF. CDR3 DNA sequence: TGCAGCGTTGCCGGGAAAACTGGGGCCAACGTCCTGACTTTC.

This clonotype was counted only a few times. The chain joins TRBV10-3 to TRBJ2-7; 8 positions match TRBD2. The CDR3 covers 14 residues. The J segment lost 4 bases and the V segment lost 7 bases, leaving 9 bases of the junction unmatched. The germline CDR1 and CDR2 sequences are ENHRY and SYGVKD. CDR3 sequence (DNA): TGTGCCATCACCCCGGGACTAGATGTTTACGAGCAGTACTTC. Translation gives CAITPGLDVYEQYF.

The V and J genes are TRBV20-1 and TRBJ1-4; the D is unclear. Trimming cost V 6 bases and J 3 bases, with 8 bases left between them. Germline V gene data show CDR1 as DFQATT and CDR2 as SNEGSKA (reference sequence). The CDR3 is 12 amino acids. CDR3 protein: CSAIGSNEKLFF. CDR3 DNA: TGCAGTGCCATTGGTTCTAATGAAAAACTGTTTTTT.

The chain links TRBV12-3 or TRBV12-4 to TRBJ1-1, with TRBD1 as a possible D gene (6 bases). V lost 1 base and J 11 bases, leaving 14 bases between the germline ends. There are 13 residues in the CDR3. The CDR3 sequence is CASSLGQGMAAFF. CDR3 sequence (DNA): TGTGCCAGCAGTTTAGGGCAGGGGATGGCTGCTTTCTTT.

This clonotype has at least ten counts. The CDR3 bases are TGTGCCAGCAGTGGACAGGGAGTGGAAGCTTTCTTT. Its protein is CASSGQGVEAFF. The chain carries TRBV7-9 and TRBJ1-1; the match to TRBD1 covers 8 bases. Trimming took 6 bases from V and 8 from J; bases not matched to a gene: 5. Germline V gene data show CDR1 as SEHNR and CDR2 as FQNEAQ (reference sequence). This CDR3 comprises 12 residues.

V and J are TRBV18 and TRBJ1-1, with 10 bases aligning to TRBD1. There are 16 residues in the CDR3. The V segment lost 4 bases and the J segment 3 bases; nucleotides outside the gene matches: 8. Germline V gene lookup returns CDR1 KGHSH and CDR2 LQKENI. The CDR3 DNA reads as TGTGCCAGCTCACAACGACAGGGGGCATCGGACACTGAAGCTTTCTTT. Translation: CASSQRQGASDTEAFF.

The chain couples TRBV7-2 to TRBJ2-3; 8 positions agree with TRBD2. Germline assignment: CDR1 SGHTA and CDR2 FQGNSA. The J segment lost 6 bases and the V segment lost 4 bases, leaving 15 bases of the junction unmatched. The CDR3 has 17 residues. CDR3 nucleotide sequence: TGTGCCAGCAGCTCTCGAGTTGGGGCGGGAGGTAGTGATACGCAGTATTTT. It encodes CASSSRVGAGGSDTQYF.

The chain joins TRBV12-3 or TRBV12-4 to TRBJ2-7; 7 nucleotides match TRBD1. V trimming: 7 bases; J trimming: 4 bases; junction bases outside the gene matches: 4. CDR3 length: 12 residues. This chain's CDR3 is CASTTTGYEQYF. DNA of the CDR3: TGTGCCAGCACTACGACAGGGTACGAGCAGTACTTC.

This sequence joins TRBV20-1 and TRBJ2-1; maybe TRBD2 (7 bases). Germline-derived CDR1 and CDR2 are DFQATT and SNEGSKA (reference sequence). This CDR3 has 18 residues. The V end lost 6 bases, the J end lost 0 bases, and 24 bases lay between the germline ends. The CDR3 is CSASRVAGALSSYNEQFF. CDR3 DNA: TGCAGTGCCAGCCGGGTGGCGGGGGCCTTAAGCTCCTACAATGAGCAGTTCTTC.

This clonotype showed up just a few times. This sequence joins TRBV20-1 and TRBJ2-3, with 8 bases that match TRBD2. V trimming: 6 bases; J trimming: 3 bases; junction bases outside the gene matches: 14. This CDR3 spans 16 amino acids. Germline values: CDR1 DFQATT, CDR2 SNEGSKA (reference sequence). The CDR3 loop is CSAIDRSGRGTDTQYF. The CDR3, as DNA: TGCAGTGCGATCGATCGGAGCGGGAGAGGAACAGATACGCAGTATTTT.

V and J are TRBV29-1 and TRBJ2-3, with 7 bases lining up with TRBD2. Germline V lookup: CDR1 SQVTM, CDR2 ANQGSEA. This CDR3 region has 13 residues. Unmatched junction bases numbered 5, after V lost 6 bases and J lost 2 bases. CDR3 in amino acids: CSVKGRVTDTQYF. CDR3 coding DNA: TGCAGCGTCAAGGGGAGGGTCACAGATACGCAGTATTTT.

This clonotype turned up a few times. The chain uses TRBV7-3 and TRBJ2-3; 10 nucleotides match TRBD2. The trim removed 3 bases at V and 6 bases at J, leaving 3 bases unmatched. Germline V gene sequence: CDR1 SGHTA, CDR2 FQGTGA. This CDR3 region has 14 residues. The CDR3 DNA sequence: TGTGCCAGCAGCTTTAGCGGGAGGTCGGATACGCAGTATTTT. It is translated as CASSFSGRSDTQYF.

This clonotype showed up just a few times. The V and J genes are TRBV2 and TRBJ2-7; TRBD1 aligns across 10 bases. The CDR3 is made up of 14 amino acids. Trimming removed 10 bases from V and 3 bases from J; junction bases left unmatched: 9. Germline CDR1 reads SNHLY; CDR2 reads FYNNEI. CDR3 nucleotide sequence: TGTGCCACCCGGGACAGGGGCGATTTCTACGAGCAGTACTTC. It specifies CATRDRGDFYEQYF.

The V call is TRBV2, the J call TRBJ2-7, with 9 nucleotides matching TRBD2. CDR1 is SNHLY, CDR2 FYNNEI, per germline. This CDR3 region has 14 residues. V was clipped by 7 bases and J by 4 bases; unmatched bases: 8. The CDR3 sequence: CASKGPAGGYEQYF. The CDR3 DNA follows: TGTGCCAGCAAAGGCCCAGCGGGAGGTTACGAGCAGTACTTC.

This clonotype came up a few times. This sequence joins TRBV20-1 and TRBJ2-3, with D unresolved. Deletions cut 6 bases from V and 3 bases from J, with 25 bases between. CDR3 length equals 17 residues. CDR1 is DFQATT, CDR2 SNEGSKA, per germline (reference sequence). CDR3 residues: CSAEGFVGLDGTDTQYF. CDR3 coding DNA: TGCAGTGCCGAAGGGTTCGTTGGGCTAGATGGAACAGATACGCAGTATTTT.

V is TRBV10-3 and J is TRBJ2-7; 10 bases fit TRBD1. Unmatched junction bases numbered 2, after V lost 8 bases and J lost 1 base. The CDR3 covers 13 residues. CDR1 ENHRY and CDR2 SYGVKD come from the germline V gene. The CDR3 coding sequence is TGTGCCATCGGGGACAGGGGTTCCTACGAGCAGTACTTC. This codes for CAIGDRGSYEQYF.

The chain links TRBV6-5 to TRBJ2-3; tentative D call: TRBD1 (5 bases). The CDR3 covers 14 residues. The V end was cut by 2 bases, the J end by 4 bases, with 10 bases between. Germline CDR1 reads MNHEY; CDR2 reads SVGAGI. The CDR3 is CASSYSKGSDTQYF. DNA for the CDR3: TGTGCCAGCAGTTACAGTAAGGGGTCAGATACGCAGTATTTT.

The rearrangement uses TRBV7-9 and TRBJ2-7; 7 positions match TRBD1. Germline values: CDR1 SEHNR, CDR2 FQNEAQ (reference sequence). This CDR3 has 14 residues. V lost 5 bases to trimming and J lost 3 bases; unmatched junction nucleotides: 7. CDR3 protein: CASSLWDSVYEQYF. In DNA, the CDR3 is TGTGCCAGCAGCCTATGGGACAGTGTCTACGAGCAGTACTTC.

The chain combines TRBV5-1 with TRBJ2-7; no clear D. CDR1 SGHRS and CDR2 YFSETQ come from the germline V gene. The CDR3 extends over 16 amino acids. Trimming removed 3 bases from V and 4 bases from J, with 20 bases in between. CDR3 sequence: CASSSHLMTELYEQYF. The CDR3 coding sequence is TGCGCCAGCAGCTCCCACCTGATGACGGAATTATACGAGCAGTACTTC. Variable domain in full (rest from reference TRBV5-1 and TRBJ2-7): KAGVTQTPRYLIKTRGQQVTLSCSPISGHRSVSWYQQTPGQGLQFLFEYFSETQRNKGNFPGRFSGRQFSNSRSEMNVSTLELGDSALYLCASSSHLMTELYEQYFGPGTRLTVT.

The V and J genes are TRBV30 and TRBJ2-7, with D perhaps TRBD2 (6 bases). Looked up from germline, CDR1 is GTSNPN and CDR2 is SVGIG (reference sequence). The CDR3 is 14 amino acids. V was clipped by 0 bases and J by 2 bases, with 11 bases between them. CDR3 protein: CAWSVSPGAYEQYF. CDR3 sequence (DNA): TGTGCCTGGAGTGTTTCTCCGGGAGCCTACGAGCAGTACTTC.

A few counts support this clonotype. The chain links TRBV27 to TRBJ2-7, with 10 bases aligning to TRBD2. Germline V gene data show CDR1 as MNHEY and CDR2 as SMNVEV (reference sequence). Germline trimming cut 0 bases from V and 3 bases from J; bases unmatched to any gene: 11. The CDR3 is made up of 18 amino acids. This CDR3 is CASSLSASGSSLDYEQYF. The CDR3 bases are TGTGCCAGCAGTTTATCGGCTAGCGGGAGCTCCCTTGACTACGAGCAGTACTTC.

The genes are TRBV10-3 and TRBJ2-7; tentatively, D is TRBD1 (7 bases). Trimming cost V 6 bases and J 5 bases, with 23 bases left between them. The CDR3 extends over 16 amino acids. Germline values: CDR1 ENHRY, CDR2 SYGVKD. The CDR3 sequence is CAIRGRSGTEGNEQYF. CDR3 nucleotides: TGTGCCATCAGGGGGAGGAGTGGGACAGAGGGGAACGAGCAGTACTTC.